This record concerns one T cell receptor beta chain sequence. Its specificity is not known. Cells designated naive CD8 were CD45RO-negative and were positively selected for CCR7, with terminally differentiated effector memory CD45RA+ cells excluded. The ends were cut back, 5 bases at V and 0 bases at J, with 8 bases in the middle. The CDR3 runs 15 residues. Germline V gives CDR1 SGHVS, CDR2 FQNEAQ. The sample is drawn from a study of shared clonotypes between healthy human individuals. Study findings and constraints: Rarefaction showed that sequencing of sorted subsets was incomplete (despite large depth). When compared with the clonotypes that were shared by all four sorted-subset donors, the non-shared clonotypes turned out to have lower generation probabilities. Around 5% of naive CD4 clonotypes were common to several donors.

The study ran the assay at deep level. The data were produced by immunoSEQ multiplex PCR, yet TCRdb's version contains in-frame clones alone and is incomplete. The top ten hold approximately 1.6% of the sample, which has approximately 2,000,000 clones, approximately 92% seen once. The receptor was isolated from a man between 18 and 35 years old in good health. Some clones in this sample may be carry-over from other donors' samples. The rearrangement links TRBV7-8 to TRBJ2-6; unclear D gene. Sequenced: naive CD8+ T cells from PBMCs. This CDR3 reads CASSGRPSGANVLTF. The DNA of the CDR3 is TGTGCCAGCAGCGGGCGACCCTCTGGGGCCAACGTCCTGACTTTC. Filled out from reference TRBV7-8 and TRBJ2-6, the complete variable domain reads GAGVSQSPRYKVAKRGQDVALRCDPISGHVSLFWYQQALGQGPEFLTYFQNEAQLDKSGLPSDRFFAERPEGSVSTLKIQRTQQEDSAVYLCASSGRPSGANVLTFGAGSRLTVL.